This T cell receptor (beta chain) was captured by sequencing in a study of blood T cell repertoires in COVID-19 (TCRdb year 2020). Some background on the complete study: Collaborator samples came from the United States, Italy and Spain and covered acute and convalescent phases of COVID-19. The prospective study material was composed of cDNA or gDNA derived from T cells, B-cell-depleted T cells, or PBMCs. Subjects who had been exposed to COVID-19, were actively infected with it, or had recovered from it provided the deeply sampled blood TCRbeta repertoires that made up the dataset. A freely available public database, intended as a resource for researchers studying the immune response to SARS-CoV-2, is where the repertoires were released. The samples were drawn from the first 160 participants of the ongoing ImmuneRACE study and from some 1,300 subjects provided by 6 global collaborators. A de-identified subject ID, COVID-19 status, age in years and sex were almost always included in the sample metadata. Where available, HLA class I and class II types were obtained from metadata supplied by the sample provider rather than from assay-based typing. General findings and caveats noted by the study authors: The amount of clinical and demographic metadata varied by source and participant and was provided uncurated.

TCRbeta CDR3 regions were amplified from genomic DNA by means of the immunoSEQ Assay, a bias-controlled multiplex PCR. Per the authors' processing: Nucleated cell counts per sample were estimated from amplification of reference gene primers within the assay. Sequence reads were collapsed and filtered to measure the absolute abundance of every unique TCRbeta CDR3 rearrangement. For each sample, productive Simpson clonality was calculated by taking the square root of Simpson's diversity index across productive rearrangements. TCRdb provides this immuneACCESS table in a form limited to in-frame rearrangements. Some clones are lacking; in checked studies, under half of them reflect an unresolved V gene, and why the rest are absent is not known. V, J and clone size derive from that table, while D and trimming were established from the DNA sequence. The sample data list hundreds of thousands of clones, and roughly 85% of these were observed just once. Approximately 7.5% of the sample comes from the top ten.

In regard to this clone: No antigen is known for it. No quality values exist for individual bases; no much larger clone is one base distant.

Collaborating institutions collected whole blood in K2EDTA tubes following their own protocols. For TCRbeta analysis, collaborators shipped samples in one of three forms: frozen whole blood, isolated PBMCs, or DNA extracted from either of those sample types. The germline V gene sets CDR1 to SGHAT and CDR2 to FQNNGV. The CDR3 runs 16 amino acids, cysteine and phenylalanine included. The retained sequence is limited to the CDR3, 48 bases, with the frame set at the first base. Cut back by 5 bases and 2 bases, the V and J ends lie 16 bases apart. The chain is assembled from TRBV11-2 and TRBJ2-1; a tentative D match to TRBD2 spans 6 bases. The sequence came from a human donor in a cohort sampled during active COVID-19. Sequencing was carried out using peripheral blood. The CDR3 here reads CASSQSGTVTYNEQFF. The DNA is TGTGCCAGCAGCCAATCCGGGACTGTAACCTACAATGAGCAGTTCTTC.